This T cell receptor beta chain stems from a study of OX40 agonist ivuxolimab in advanced cancers. Study background: Clinicians treated patients with ivuxolimab, an agonistic anti-OX40 (CD134) antibody. The study's findings and limits: The study observed clonal expansion of CD4+ and CD8+ blood T cells by week 6 at 0.1 to 3.0 mg/kg. Also showing low normalized T-cell clonal expansion were some of the nonresponders.

This clone was detected a few times. Its antigen is not identified. Here immunoSEQ multiplex PCR was the method, and the copy in TCRdb shows in-frame clones only, minus some. The repertoire includes nearly 70,000 clones, more than 70% of them detected once, and roughly 6.1% sits in the top ten. Sequencing was performed on CD4+ or CD8+ T cells sorted from blood, taken in a trial of the OX40 agonist ivuxolimab. The sequence was collected from an adult with an advanced solid tumor such as melanoma, head and neck, liver or kidney cancer.

The DNA of the CDR3 is TGTGCCAGCAGCTTAATCCGGGCGGGAGGCACTGAAGCTTTCTTT. This gives the protein CASSLIRAGGTEAFF. The rearrangement links TRBV7-2 to TRBJ1-1; D uncertain. CDR3 length equals 15 residues. V lost 2 bases and J 4 bases, leaving 14 bases between the germline ends. The germline CDR1 and CDR2 sequences are SGHTA and FQGNSA.